This T cell receptor beta chain was recorded in a study of T cells in Graves' hyperthyroidism and ophthalmopathy. Template material for amplifying TCR beta CDR3 regions consisted of RNA transcripts. Using the HTBI primer set, a first-round RT-PCR was run on the TCR CDR3. TCRdb re-called the multiplex PCR reads through MiXCR, storing one row per CDR3 protein. The table lists approximately 610,000 distinct CDR3 sequences, about a sixth of them singletons. This CDR3 contains 16 residues. The germline CDR1 and CDR2 sequences are SGHTA and FQGNSA. V dropped 2 bases and J dropped 5; count of bases not matched to a gene: 8. This clonotype has ten or more counts.

The clonotype originates from a woman in her late teens or twenties with Graves' hyperthyroidism. Source material: blood. The rearrangement joins TRBV7-2 to TRBJ1-5; 8 bases are a match to TRBD1. CDR3 region: CASSLQGALLYQPQHF. The CDR3 region has the DNA TGTGCCAGCAGCTTACAGGGGGCTCTGCTATATCAGCCCCAGCATTTT.